This T cell receptor beta chain came from a study of blood T cell repertoires in COVID-19 (dated by TCRdb to 2020 to 2021). Study-wide context: Samples from collaborators originated in the United States, Italy and Spain and spanned both the acute and convalescent phases of COVID-19. The prospective study material was composed of cDNA or gDNA derived from T cells, B-cell-depleted T cells, or PBMCs. The dataset comprised deeply sampled blood TCRbeta repertoires from subjects exposed to, actively infected with, or recovered from COVID-19. The repertoires were released in a freely available public database intended as a resource for research on the immune response to SARS-CoV-2. The samples were drawn from the first 160 participants of the ongoing ImmuneRACE study and from more than 1,000 subjects provided by 6 global collaborators. Sample metadata almost always included a de-identified subject ID, COVID-19 status, age in years and sex. Where HLA class I and class II types were available, the types were taken from metadata supplied by the sample provider, not from assay-based typing. Broader findings and caveats from the paper: Clinical and demographic metadata were provided uncurated, with the amount varying by source and participant.

TCRbeta CDR3 regions were amplified from genomic DNA using the immunoSEQ Assay, a bias-controlled multiplex PCR. Turning to the authors' computational methods: Within the assay, amplification of reference gene primers was used to estimate how many nucleated cells each sample contained. To quantify the absolute abundance of each unique TCRbeta CDR3 rearrangement, sequence reads were collapsed and filtered. For each sample, productive Simpson clonality was calculated by taking the square root of Simpson's diversity index across productive rearrangements. In TCRdb, the immuneACCESS table is reduced to in-frame sequences with V and J assigned. These tables do not hold every clone; where another copy was compared, an unresolved V gene accounts for under half, and the others remain unexplained. That table furnishes V, J and clone size, whereas the DNA furnished D and trimming. Counted in this sample were almost 300,000 clones; roughly 86% of them appeared once. Together, the top ten hold 11% of the sample.

V gives up 2 bases and J gives up 5 bases, and the segment between their germline ends measures 13 bases. As encoded in the germline V gene, CDR1 is SNHLY while CDR2 is FYNNEI. Reading from cysteine to phenylalanine, the CDR3 counts 15 amino acids. CDR3 DNA only is kept here, 45 bases in frame from base 1. To note about this clone: It has no known antigen specificity. No base qualities exist here, and no much larger clone lies one base off it.

In Seattle, one collaborating source enrolled patients while the infection was active and tracked those patients longitudinally over the course of disease. The collaborating institutions used their own protocols to collect whole blood in K2EDTA tubes. For TCRbeta analysis, collaborator samples were shipped as frozen whole blood, as isolated PBMCs, or as DNA extracted from either sample type. The receptor's source is a woman aged 30 to 39 with COVID-19, enrolled during active disease. Recombination connected TRBV2 to TRBJ2-1, with TRBD2 perhaps the D gene, on 6 matching bases. Sequencing was carried out using peripheral blood. The CDR3 is CASSERGRINNEQFF. Read as DNA, the sequence is TGTGCCAGCAGTGAACGGGGGAGGATCAACAATGAGCAGTTCTTC.